These 20 T cell receptor beta chains share one sample of origin, sequenced in a study of molecular identifiers for immune sequencing clone quantification. In TCRdb, the PCR reads were re-called with MiXCR into one record per CDR3 protein. Of approximately 500,000 distinct CDR3 sequences listed, roughly 26% were seen once; the top ten hold around 0.79%. The sample taken for sequencing was naive CD8+ T cells from blood, with Jurkat cell RNA spiked in. Subset defined: FACS-sorted CD8+CD4-CCR7+CD45RA+ naive T cells. All receptors derive from a human donor in good health. Some libraries in this study had Jurkat cell RNA spiked in.

The chain recombines TRBV4-3 with TRBJ1-2; TRBD1 matches 8 bases. V was pared by 4 bases and J by 2 bases, with 6 bases of the junction left unmatched. This CDR3 spans 15 amino acids. Germline V CDR1 and CDR2: LGHNA, YSLEER. This CDR3 is CASSPWTGTNYGYTF. The CDR3 nucleotides are TGCGCCAGCAGCCCTTGGACAGGGACGAACTATGGCTACACCTTC.

The V and J genes are TRBV29-1 and TRBJ2-2; D gene unclear. Germline V CDR1 and CDR2: SQVTM, ANQGSEA. Deletions cut 7 bases from V and 5 bases from J, with 8 bases between. This CDR3 contains 11 residues. For the CDR3, the DNA is TGCAGCGCTTGGGGTACCGGGGAGCTGTTTTTT. Its protein product is CSAWGTGELFF.

This rearrangement joins TRBV7-9 to TRBJ2-3; tentative D call: TRBD2 (7 bases). The V gene's germline CDR1 is SEHNR and CDR2 FQNEAQ (reference sequence). This CDR3 region has 14 residues. The CDR3 sequence: CAWGSGTITDTQYF. CDR3 sequence (DNA): TGTGCGTGGGGGAGCGGGACAATCACAGATACGCAGTATTTT.

The table lists this clonotype with a count of one. The rearrangement links TRBV6-1 to TRBJ2-5; D unresolved. Germline lookup yields CDR1 MNHNS and CDR2 SASEGT. The CDR3 is 14 amino acids. The V end was cut by 1 base, the J end by 4 bases, with 10 bases between. CDR3 region: CASSEVVLLETQYF. The CDR3 DNA sequence: TGTGCCAGCAGTGAAGTGGTTCTCCTAGAGACCCAGTACTTC.

This sequence joins TRBV7-9 and TRBJ2-1; a possible D gene is TRBD1 (6 bases). The CDR3 runs 15 residues. V was clipped by 5 bases and J by 0 bases, with 11 bases between them. Germline assignment: CDR1 SEHNR and CDR2 FQNEAQ (reference sequence). CDR3 DNA sequence: TGTGCCAGCAGCCCTACAGGGTTCTCCTACAATGAGCAGTTCTTC. This translates into CASSPTGFSYNEQFF.

The chain employs TRBV27 and TRBJ2-3, with D unclear. Germline V gene data show CDR1 as MNHEY and CDR2 as SMNVEV (reference sequence). The CDR3 runs to 13 residues. Trimming took 0 bases from V and 7 from J, leaving 8 bases between them. CDR3 sequence: CASSLSSLNTQYF. The CDR3 nucleotides read TGTGCCAGCAGTTTATCGTCACTAAATACGCAGTATTTT.

The rearrangement uses TRBV9 and TRBJ1-2; unclear D gene. CDR3 length equals 17 residues. Trimming removed 0 bases at V and 0 bases at J, with 15 bases between. CDR1 is SGDLS, CDR2 YYNGEE, per germline. The CDR3 here is CASSVVAEGQSNYGYTF. CDR3 in DNA: TGTGCCAGCAGCGTAGTCGCTGAAGGGCAGTCTAACTATGGCTACACCTTC.

As concerns this clonotype: A clone one base away is much larger, so this may be a read error. No conserved phenylalanine or tryptophan is present at the end of the CDR3, so a read error is the likely explanation. This chain links TRBV7-2 with TRBJ1-1; no definite D call. The length of the CDR3 is 14 residues. Germline CDR1 SGHTA, CDR2 FQGNSA. Deletions cut 1 base from V and 3 bases from J, with 9 bases between. The CDR3 protein is CASSLEFRDTEAFL. The CDR3 DNA reads as TGTGCCAGCAGCTTAGAGTTTCGGGACACTGAAGCTTTCCTT.

In its sample, this clonotype was seen a few times. The CDR3 sequence: CASSFTFPGTSSYNEQFF. CDR3 nucleotide sequence: TGTGCCAGCAGCTTTACCTTCCCTGGGACTAGCTCCTACAATGAGCAGTTCTTC. The chain joins TRBV7-6 to TRBJ2-1, with 8 bases aligning to TRBD2. This CDR3 is 18 amino acids long. Germline V gene sequence: CDR1 SGHVS, CDR2 FNYEAQ. V was clipped by 3 bases and J by 0 bases; unmatched bases: 10.

In this sample, this clonotype turned up many times. V usage is TRBV7-9 and J usage is TRBJ1-2; a possible D gene is TRBD1 (5 bases). Trimming removed 11 bases from V and 1 base from J, with 17 bases in between. Germline V gives CDR1 SEHNR, CDR2 FQNEAQ (reference sequence). There are 14 residues in the CDR3. CDR3: CACDSETINYGYTF. Here the CDR3 DNA reads TGTGCCTGCGACAGTGAAACGATTAACTATGGCTACACCTTC.

Comment on this clonotype: A much bigger clone sits one base away, suggesting this may be a read error. V and J are TRBV6-5 and TRBJ1-6; tentative D call: TRBD1 (5 bases). Germline assignment: CDR1 MNHEY and CDR2 SVGAGI. The CDR3 has 16 amino acids. The CDR3 is CASSSTLDTNNPPLHF. The CDR3 bases are TGTGCCAGCAGTTCTACCTTGGACACTAATAATCCACCCCTCCACTTT.

The chain has TRBV6-4 and TRBJ2-3; 9 bases match TRBD1. The CDR3 spans 15 residues. Germline CDR1 and CDR2: MRHNA and SNTAGT. V gave up 5 bases and J gave up 3 bases; unmatched junction bases: 6. Here the CDR3 reads CASSSQGQGTDTQYF. The CDR3 region has the DNA TGTGCCAGCAGTTCTCAGGGACAGGGTACAGATACGCAGTATTTT.

At least ten counts were recorded for this clonotype. The chain recombines TRBV7-6 with TRBJ2-3, with D possibly TRBD1 on 6 matching bases. CDR3 length: 14 amino acids. V lost 6 bases and J lost 0, with 10 bases in between. CDR1 is SGHVS, CDR2 FNYEAQ, per germline. The CDR3 spells CASSMGHSTDTQYF. The CDR3, as DNA: TGTGCCAGCAGTATGGGACACAGCACAGATACGCAGTATTTT.

The chain employs TRBV5-6 and TRBJ1-1; D remains ambiguous. V shed 6 bases and J shed 7 bases, with 13 bases lying between them. This CDR3 has 12 amino acids. Germline V gene lookup returns CDR1 SGHDT and CDR2 YYEEEE. CDR3 nucleotide sequence: TGTGCCAGCACTCATGGAGCCCTTGAAGCTTTCTTT. It codes for CASTHGALEAFF.

Many counts were recorded for this clonotype. This chain connects TRBV7-9 to TRBJ1-1; D not certain. Trimming removed 4 bases from V and 0 bases from J, with 12 bases in between. The CDR3 contains 15 residues. Germline CDR1 and CDR2: SEHNR and FQNEAQ (reference sequence). CDR3 sequence reads: CASSSRQTMNTEAFF. The CDR3 region has the DNA TGTGCCAGCAGCTCCAGACAAACTATGAACACTGAAGCTTTCTTT.

J is TRBJ2-5 and V is TRBV3-1; D gene uncertain. Germline lookup yields CDR1 LGHDT and CDR2 YNNKEL (reference sequence). This CDR3 spans 12 amino acids. V lost 2 bases to trimming and J lost 4 bases, with 5 bases between them. DNA for the CDR3: TGTGCCAGCAGCCAATTCGGAGAGACCCAGTACTTC. The encoded protein is CASSQFGETQYF.

This clonotype was observed a few times. The CDR3 region is CASQRAHTGELFF. In DNA, the CDR3 is TGTGCCTCACAGCGGGCGCACACCGGGGAGCTGTTTTTT. V is TRBV6-6 and J is TRBJ2-2; possibly TRBD2 for D (6 bases). CDR3 length: 13 residues. CDR1 MNHNY and CDR2 SVGAGI come from the germline V gene (reference sequence). V was clipped by 11 bases and J by 3 bases, with 13 bases between them.

A few counts support this clonotype. V is TRBV30 and J is TRBJ2-7; TRBD2 agrees at 7 bases. Looked up from germline, CDR1 is GTSNPN and CDR2 is SVGIG (reference sequence). The CDR3 sequence is 12 residues long. The CDR3 nucleotides are TGTGCTCTCACGTGGTTAGCGGGCGAGCAGTACTTC. Its protein is CALTWLAGEQYF.

Points on this clonotype: A much larger clone lies one base from this, so it may be a read error. The chain joins TRBV29-1 to TRBJ2-5, with 13 nucleotides matching TRBD2. The CDR3 length is 19 residues. Germline V gene data show CDR1 as SQVTM and CDR2 as ANQGSEA. CDR3 amino acids: CSVEPPGLAGRGLEEPQYF. DNA for the CDR3: TGCAGCGTTGAACCTCCGGGACTAGCGGGAAGGGGCCTGGAAGAGCCCCAGTACTTC.

This clonotype was seen a single time. This may arise from a read error, as a much more abundant clone is one base away. The chain has TRBV24-1 and TRBJ2-3; D might be TRBD2 (5 bases). Germline CDR1 is KGHDR and CDR2 is SFDVKD. The CDR3 runs 14 residues. CDR3: CATSDFGSEDTRYF. Written as DNA, the CDR3 is TGTGCCACCAGTGATTTCGGTAGCGAAGATACGCGGTATTTT.